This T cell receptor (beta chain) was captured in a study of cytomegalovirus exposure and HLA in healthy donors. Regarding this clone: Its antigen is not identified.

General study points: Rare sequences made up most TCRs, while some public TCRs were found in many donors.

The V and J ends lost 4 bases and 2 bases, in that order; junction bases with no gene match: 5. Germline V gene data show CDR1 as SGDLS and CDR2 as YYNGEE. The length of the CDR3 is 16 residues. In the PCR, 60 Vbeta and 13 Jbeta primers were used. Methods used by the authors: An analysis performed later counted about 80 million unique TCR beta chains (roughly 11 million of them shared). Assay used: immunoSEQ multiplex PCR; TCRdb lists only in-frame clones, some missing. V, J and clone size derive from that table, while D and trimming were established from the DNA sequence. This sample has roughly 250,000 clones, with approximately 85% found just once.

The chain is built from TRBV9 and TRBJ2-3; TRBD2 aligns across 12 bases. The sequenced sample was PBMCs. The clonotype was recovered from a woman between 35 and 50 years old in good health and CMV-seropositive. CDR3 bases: TGTGCCAGCAGCACCCGGACTAGCGGGGACACAGATACGCAGTATTTT. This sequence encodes CASSTRTSGDTDTQYF.